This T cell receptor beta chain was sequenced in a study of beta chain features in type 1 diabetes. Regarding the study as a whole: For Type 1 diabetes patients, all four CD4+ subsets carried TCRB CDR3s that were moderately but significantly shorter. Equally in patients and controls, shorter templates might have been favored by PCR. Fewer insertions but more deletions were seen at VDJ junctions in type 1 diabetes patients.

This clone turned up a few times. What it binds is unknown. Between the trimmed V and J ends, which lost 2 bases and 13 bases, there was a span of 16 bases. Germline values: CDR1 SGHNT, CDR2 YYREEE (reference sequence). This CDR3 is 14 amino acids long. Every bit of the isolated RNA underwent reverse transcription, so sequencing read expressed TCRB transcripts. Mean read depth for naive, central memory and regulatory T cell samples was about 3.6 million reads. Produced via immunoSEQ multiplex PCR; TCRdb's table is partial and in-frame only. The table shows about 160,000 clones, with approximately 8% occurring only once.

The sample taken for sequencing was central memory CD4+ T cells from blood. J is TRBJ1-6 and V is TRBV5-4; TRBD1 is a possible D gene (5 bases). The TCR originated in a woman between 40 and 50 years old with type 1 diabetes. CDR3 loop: CASSLEGALMPLHF. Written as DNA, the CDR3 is TGTGCCAGCAGCTTAGAAGGGGCCCTCATGCCCCTCCACTTT. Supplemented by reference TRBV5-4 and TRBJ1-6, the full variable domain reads ETGVTQSPTHLIKTRGQQVTLRCSSQSGHNTVSWYQQALGQGPQFIFQYYREEENGRGNFPPRFSGLQFPNYSSELNVNALELDDSALYLCASSLEGALMPLHFGNGTRLTVT.